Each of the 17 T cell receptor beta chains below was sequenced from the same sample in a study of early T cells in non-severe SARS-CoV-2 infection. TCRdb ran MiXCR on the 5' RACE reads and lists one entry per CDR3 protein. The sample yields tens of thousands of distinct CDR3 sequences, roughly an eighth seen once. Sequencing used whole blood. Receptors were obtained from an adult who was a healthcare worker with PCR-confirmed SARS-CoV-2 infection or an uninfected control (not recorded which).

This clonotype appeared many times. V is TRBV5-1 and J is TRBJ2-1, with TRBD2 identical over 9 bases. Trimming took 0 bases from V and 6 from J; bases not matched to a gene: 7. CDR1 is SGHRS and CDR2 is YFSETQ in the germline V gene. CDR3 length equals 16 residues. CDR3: CASSLGVSGSGNEQFF. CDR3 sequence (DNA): TGCGCCAGCAGCTTGGGGGTTAGCGGGAGCGGCAATGAGCAGTTCTTC.

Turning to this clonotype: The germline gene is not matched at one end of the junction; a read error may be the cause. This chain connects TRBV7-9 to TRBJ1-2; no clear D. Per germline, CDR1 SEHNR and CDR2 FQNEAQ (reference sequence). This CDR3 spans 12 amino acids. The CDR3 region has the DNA TGTGCCAGCAGCTTAATATTAAACACCGAGAACTTC. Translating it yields CASSLILNTENF.

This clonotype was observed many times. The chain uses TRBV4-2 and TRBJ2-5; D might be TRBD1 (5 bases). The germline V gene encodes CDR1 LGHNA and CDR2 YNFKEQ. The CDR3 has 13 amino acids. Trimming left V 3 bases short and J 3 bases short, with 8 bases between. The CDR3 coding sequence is TGTGCCAGCAGCCAGGGGCCAGAAGAGACCCAGTACTTC. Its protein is CASSQGPEETQYF.

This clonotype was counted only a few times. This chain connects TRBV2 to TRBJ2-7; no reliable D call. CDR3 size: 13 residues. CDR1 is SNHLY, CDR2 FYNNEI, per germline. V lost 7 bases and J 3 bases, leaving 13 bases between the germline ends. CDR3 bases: TGTGCCAGCATCCCCCGGACCCTCTACGAGCAGTACTTC. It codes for CASIPRTLYEQYF.

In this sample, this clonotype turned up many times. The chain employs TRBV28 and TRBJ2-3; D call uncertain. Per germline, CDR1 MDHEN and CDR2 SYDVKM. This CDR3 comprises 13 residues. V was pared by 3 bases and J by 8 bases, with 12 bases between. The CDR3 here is CASSFPPRTTQYF. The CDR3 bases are TGTGCCAGCAGTTTTCCCCCCCGTACTACGCAGTATTTT.

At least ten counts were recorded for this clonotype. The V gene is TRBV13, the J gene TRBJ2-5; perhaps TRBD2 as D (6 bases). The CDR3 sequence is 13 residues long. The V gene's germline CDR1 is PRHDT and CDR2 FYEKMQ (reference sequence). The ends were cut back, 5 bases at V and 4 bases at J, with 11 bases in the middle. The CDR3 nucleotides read TGTGCCAGCAGCCCCCCAGCGGGAGAGACCCAGTACTTC. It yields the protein CASSPPAGETQYF.

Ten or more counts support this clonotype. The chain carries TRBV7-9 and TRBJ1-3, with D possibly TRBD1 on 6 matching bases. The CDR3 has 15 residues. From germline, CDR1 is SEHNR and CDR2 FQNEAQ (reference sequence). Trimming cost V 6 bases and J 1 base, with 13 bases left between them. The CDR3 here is CASRPRGGSGNTIYF. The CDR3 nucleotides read TGTGCCAGCAGACCCAGGGGAGGGTCTGGAAACACCATATATTTT.

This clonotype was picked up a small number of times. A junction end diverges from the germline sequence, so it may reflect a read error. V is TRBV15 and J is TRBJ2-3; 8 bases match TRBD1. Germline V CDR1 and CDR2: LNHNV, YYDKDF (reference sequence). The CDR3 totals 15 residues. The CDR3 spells CATSRDRGVTDTQYF. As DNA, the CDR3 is TGTGCCACCAGCCGAGACAGGGGCGTAACAGATACGCAGTATTTT.

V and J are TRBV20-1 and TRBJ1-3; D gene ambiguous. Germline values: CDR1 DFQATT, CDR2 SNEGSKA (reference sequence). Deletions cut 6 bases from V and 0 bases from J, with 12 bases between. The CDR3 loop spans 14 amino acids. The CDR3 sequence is CSAAARRSGNTIYF. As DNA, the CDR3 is TGCAGTGCGGCCGCCAGGCGCTCTGGAAACACCATATATTTT.

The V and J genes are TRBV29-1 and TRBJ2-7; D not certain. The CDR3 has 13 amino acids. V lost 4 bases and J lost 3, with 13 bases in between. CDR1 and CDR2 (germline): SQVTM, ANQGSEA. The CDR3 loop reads CSVVVLGNYEQYF. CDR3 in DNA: TGCAGCGTTGTGGTCTTAGGGAACTACGAGCAGTACTTC.

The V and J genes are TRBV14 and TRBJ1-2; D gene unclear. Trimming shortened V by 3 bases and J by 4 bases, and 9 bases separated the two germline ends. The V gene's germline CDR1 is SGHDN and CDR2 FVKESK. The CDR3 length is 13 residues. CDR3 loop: CASSQGPLYGYTF. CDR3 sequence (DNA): TGTGCCAGCAGCCAGGGCCCCCTCTATGGCTACACCTTC.

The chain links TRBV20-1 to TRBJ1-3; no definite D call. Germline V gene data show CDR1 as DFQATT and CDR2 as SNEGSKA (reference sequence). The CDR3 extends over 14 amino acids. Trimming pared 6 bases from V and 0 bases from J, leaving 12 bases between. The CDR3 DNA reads TGCAGTGCGAGTATAGGATTCTCTGGAAACACCATATATTTT. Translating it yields CSASIGFSGNTIYF.

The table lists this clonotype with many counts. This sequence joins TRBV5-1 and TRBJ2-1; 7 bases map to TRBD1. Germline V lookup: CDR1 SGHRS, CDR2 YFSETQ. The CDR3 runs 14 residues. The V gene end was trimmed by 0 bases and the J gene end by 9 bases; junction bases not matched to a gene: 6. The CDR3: CASSLGQGKAEQFF. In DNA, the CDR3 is TGCGCCAGCAGCTTGGGACAGGGAAAGGCTGAGCAGTTCTTC. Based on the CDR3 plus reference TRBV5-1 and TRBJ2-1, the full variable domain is KAGVTQTPRYLIKTRGQQVTLSCSPISGHRSVSWYQQTPGQGLQFLFEYFSETQRNKGNFPGRFSGRQFSNSRSEMNVSTLELGDSALYLCASSLGQGKAEQFFGPGTRLTVL.

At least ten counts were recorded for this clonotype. The CDR3 DNA is TGCGCCAGCAGCCCCGGGACAGGGGAGCTAGAGCAGTACTTC. Its protein product is CASSPGTGELEQYF. The chain uses TRBV5-1 and TRBJ2-7; 10 bases match TRBD1. CDR1 SGHRS and CDR2 YFSETQ come from the germline V gene. The V segment lost 4 bases and the J segment 7 bases; nucleotides outside the gene matches: 8. The CDR3 is 14 amino acids.

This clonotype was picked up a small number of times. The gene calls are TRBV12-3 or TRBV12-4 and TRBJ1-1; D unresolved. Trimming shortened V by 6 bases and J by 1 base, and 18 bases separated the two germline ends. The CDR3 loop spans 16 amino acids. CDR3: CASSPRGPNSNTEAFF. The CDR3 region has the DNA TGTGCCAGCAGCCCGCGGGGTCCCAATTCGAACACTGAAGCTTTCTTT.

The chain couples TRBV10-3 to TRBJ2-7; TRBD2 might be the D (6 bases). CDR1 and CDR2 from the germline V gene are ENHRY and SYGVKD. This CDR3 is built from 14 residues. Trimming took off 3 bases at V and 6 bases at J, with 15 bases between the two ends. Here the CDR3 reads CAISDIAASVEQYF. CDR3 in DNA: TGTGCCATCAGTGATATAGCGGCCTCGGTCGAGCAGTACTTC.

The CDR3 protein is CSARLSAGTGQFF. The DNA of the CDR3 is TGCAGTGCGAGGCTTAGCGCCGGGACAGGGCAGTTCTTC. This chain links TRBV20-1 with TRBJ2-1; 8 bases align to TRBD1. Unmatched junction bases numbered 13, after V lost 6 bases and J lost 12 bases. The germline gives CDR1 DFQATT, CDR2 SNEGSKA (reference sequence). The CDR3 totals 13 residues.